The clone carrying this T cell receptor (beta chain) came up a few times. Its antigen is as yet unknown. The V gene's germline CDR1 is SEHNR and CDR2 FQNEAQ (reference sequence). Unmatched junction bases numbered 8, after V lost 4 bases and J lost 8 bases. The CDR3 covers 15 residues. The data were taken from a study of T cell repertoires in cytomegalovirus infection. Background on the study: An indication of both CMV infection and matching HLA type came from public TCR beta signatures.

Overall study findings and caveats: Adding up the frequency of public TCR beta families identified people who carried CMV plus the relevant HLA.

A single record per CDR3 protein comes from TCRdb applying MiXCR to the reads. The data contain roughly 640,000 distinct CDR3 sequences, 20% to 25% of them singletons. This receptor was identified in a human donor in good health (CMV status not recorded). Some clones in this sample may be carry-over from other donors' samples. The sample taken for sequencing was CD8+ T cells from PBMCs. The chain employs TRBV7-9 and TRBJ2-1; 10 positions match TRBD2. CDR3 residues: CASSYLAGELDEQFF. The CDR3 DNA is TGTGCCAGCAGCTATCTAGCGGGGGAACTGGATGAGCAGTTCTTC.